This T cell receptor beta chain emerged from a study of glioma-infiltrating T cells after dendritic cell vaccination. The V gene's germline CDR1 is SGDLS and CDR2 YYNGEE. This CDR3 comprises 14 residues. Trimming shortened V by 3 bases and J by 5 bases, and 14 bases separated the two germline ends. Assay: immunoSEQ multiplex PCR; the TCRdb copy retains only in-frame clones and omits some. Of roughly 87,000 clones listed, under 85% were seen once; the top ten hold less than 7%. Time point given: after dendritic cell vaccination, including at tumor progression/relapse. Patients had residual fresh-frozen tumor tissue and more than two years of survival data.

This clonotype was sampled from a human donor with glioblastoma. The chain employs TRBV9 and TRBJ1-1; D may be TRBD1 (5 bases). Source: blood, taken after dendritic cell vaccination. Here the CDR3 reads CASSGGDGLTEAFF. Written as DNA, the CDR3 is TGTGCCAGCAGCGGGGGGGATGGGTTGACTGAAGCTTTCTTT.